These T cell receptor beta chains were read from a single sample in a study of regulatory T cells in long-lasting Graves disease. TCRdb passed the multiplex PCR reads through MiXCR, listing each CDR3 protein once. The table records hundreds of thousands of distinct CDR3 sequences, roughly a fifth of them present only once. Sequenced material: peripheral blood mononuclear cells (PBMCs), taken when the disease was refractory, from a patient treated with antithyroid drugs. These receptors all come from a female donor with Graves disease. CDR3s include the opening cysteine and the closing phenylalanine or tryptophan. Fields, in order: clone size, V gene, J gene, D gene, CDR3 protein, CDR3 DNA. D genes are given only for firm matches. Some rows mark clone size as missing; the rest say once, few, many or name a class of expanded clone.

>many|TRBV3-1|TRBJ2-5|-
CASSQGVYGGAETQYF
TGTGCCAGCAGCCAAGGGGTTTACGGGGGAGCAGAGACCCAGTACTTC
>-|TRBV3-1|TRBJ2-6|-
CASSQTGANVLTF
TGTGCCAGCAGCCAAACTGGGGCCAACGTCCTGACTTTC
>many|TRBV12-3/TRBV12-4|TRBJ1-5|TRBD1
CASSRQGDNQPQHF
TGTGCCAGCAGTCGACAGGGGGACAATCAGCCCCAGCATTTT
>many|TRBV5-1|TRBJ1-5|-
CASSSEGLVDQPQHF
TGCGCCAGCAGTTCGGAGGGCCTGGTGGATCAGCCCCAGCATTTT
>many|TRBV7-2|TRBJ2-5|-
CASSSSRGEETQYF
TGTGCCAGCAGCTCCAGTAGGGGGGAAGAGACCCAGTACTTC
>many|TRBV28|TRBJ2-5|-
CASSSSARAETQYF
TGTGCCAGCAGTTCCTCGGCCAGGGCAGAGACCCAGTACTTC
>few|TRBV27|TRBJ2-2|-
CASSTTSGELFF
TGTGCCAGCAGTACTACGTCCGGGGAGCTGTTTTTT
>-|TRBV5-6|TRBJ1-4|TRBD1
CARPTGWKEKLFF
TGTGCCCGCCCGACAGGGTGGAAGGAAAAACTGTTTTTT
>many|TRBV3-1|TRBJ1-2|-
CASSPTADYGYTF
TGTGCCAGCAGCCCCACGGCAGACTATGGCTACACCTTC
>many|TRBV28|TRBJ1-1|-
CASSSPATGGTEAFF
TGTGCCAGCAGTTCCCCCGCGACAGGTGGGACTGAAGCTTTCTTT
>-|TRBV28|TRBJ1-3|-
CASSFSPTGRSGNTIYF
TGTGCCAGCAGTTTCTCCCCTACAGGGAGGTCTGGAAACACCATATATTTT
>-|TRBV5-1|TRBJ2-1|TRBD2
CASSLGLAIYNEQFF
TGCGCCAGCAGCTTAGGACTAGCAATCTACAATGAGCAGTTCTTC
>-|TRBV10-3|TRBJ2-2|-
CAISDVVGELFF
TGTGCCATCAGTGACGTGGTCGGGGAGCTGTTTTTT
>-|TRBV25-1|TRBJ1-4|TRBD1
CASKSSSQGAANEQLFF
TGTGCCAGCAAATCTAGCTCTCAGGGGGCGGCTAATGAACAACTGTTTTTT
>many|TRBV28|TRBJ2-7|-
CASSFGGQGEQYF
TGTGCCAGCAGTTTTGGGGGCCAGGGCGAGCAGTACTTC
>many|TRBV20-1|TRBJ2-5|-
CSASGSGETQYF
TGCAGTGCTAGCGGGAGTGGTGAGACCCAGTACTTC
>-|TRBV4-1|TRBJ2-7|-
CASSDWDYEQYF
TGCGCCAGCAGCGACTGGGACTACGAGCAGTACTTC
>-|TRBV9|TRBJ1-6|-
CASSVDSVRSPLHF
TGTGCCAGCAGCGTAGACAGTGTAAGATCACCCCTCCACTTT
>few|TRBV4-1|TRBJ1-2|TRBD1
CASSQEPWTGAYGYTF
TGCGCCAGCAGCCAAGAACCCTGGACAGGGGCCTATGGCTACACCTTC
>many|TRBV2|TRBJ1-1|-
CASSEALREGHEAFF
TGTGCCAGCAGTGAAGCGCTTCGGGAAGGGCATGAAGCTTTCTTT
>many|TRBV11-2|TRBJ2-7|-
CASSSLRDSYEQYF
TGTGCCAGCAGCTCCTTGCGGGACTCCTACGAGCAGTACTTC
>few|TRBV27|TRBJ1-2|TRBD1
CASSLSGQTPHGYTF
TGTGCCAGCAGTTTATCGGGACAGACGCCTCATGGCTACACCTTC
>few|TRBV5-1|TRBJ2-7|TRBD2
CASSNGTSLREQYF
TGCGCCAGCAGCAACGGGACTAGTCTCCGCGAGCAGTACTTC
>few|TRBV3-1|TRBJ2-5|TRBD1
CASSQEGQGIETQYF
TGTGCCAGCAGCCAAGAAGGACAGGGTATAGAGACCCAGTACTTC
>-|TRBV4-3|TRBJ1-5|TRBD1
CASSQVPGQGASNQPQHF
TGCGCCAGCAGCCAAGTTCCGGGACAGGGGGCATCAAATCAGCCCCAGCATTTT
>-|TRBV20-1|TRBJ2-5|TRBD2
CSARVIRREGLGETQYF
TGCAGTGCTAGAGTTATTAGGCGGGAGGGCCTGGGAGAGACCCAGTACTTC
>once|TRBV20-1|TRBJ2-5|TRBD2
CSAAGTNQETQYF
TGCAGTGCCGCGGGGACTAACCAAGAGACCCAGTACTTC
>few|TRBV30|TRBJ2-2|-
CAWSEGIHGGELFF
TGTGCCTGGAGTGAGGGCATTCACGGCGGGGAGCTGTTTTTT
>many|TRBV28|TRBJ2-2|-
CASISEWSPGGELFF
TGTGCCAGCATTAGCGAATGGTCCCCCGGCGGGGAGCTGTTTTTT
>few|TRBV18|TRBJ1-1|-
CASSSRVSENTEAFF
TGTGCCAGCTCATCTAGGGTGTCCGAGAACACTGAAGCTTTCTTT
>-|TRBV20-1|TRBJ1-1|-
CSASPGAVDTEAFF
TGCAGTGCTAGCCCCGGGGCTGTGGACACTGAAGCTTTCTTT
>many|TRBV7-9|TRBJ1-4|TRBD1
CASSRAGGDEKLFF
TGTGCCAGCAGCCGGGCAGGGGGCGATGAAAAACTGTTTTTT
>many|TRBV2|TRBJ2-7|TRBD1
CATTDSGQGHSEQYF
TGTGCCACCACGGACTCGGGACAGGGCCATTCCGAGCAGTACTTC